The entry below gives a single T cell receptor beta chain sequence along with its context. These data originate in a study of blood T cells in healthy people across ages. A second PCR of 7 to 11 cycles used a sample-barcoded 5' primer and a J-beta primer mix. Via MiXCR, TCRdb re-called the 5' RACE reads, giving one row per CDR3 protein. The sample carries roughly 930,000 distinct CDR3 sequences, around 46% recorded once. Germline-derived CDR1 and CDR2 are KGHDR and SFDVKD. This CDR3 spans 15 amino acids. Deletions cut 5 bases from V and 1 base from J, with 13 bases between. Specimen: blood. This receptor was taken from a man under 40 in good health. The chain carries TRBV24-1 and TRBJ2-5; D not certain. This CDR3 reads CATSAPEGVQETQYF. The CDR3 DNA follows: TGTGCCACCAGTGCCCCCGAAGGTGTCCAAGAGACCCAGTACTTC.